These 19 T cell receptor beta chains originate from one sample sequenced in a study of T cells after yellow fever vaccination. TCRdb re-derived calls from the 5' RACE reads in MiXCR, one entry per CDR3 protein. The sample has just under 600,000 distinct CDR3 sequences, less than 15% seen once; the top ten hold roughly 13%. The sequences come from PBMCs, collected on the day of the yellow fever booster vaccination. Receptor source: a man aged 25 to 45 who received the YFV17D yellow fever vaccine.

This clonotype occurred a few times. The chain recombines TRBV7-2 with TRBJ2-1, with TRBD2 matching over 10 bases. Germline V lookup: CDR1 SGHTA, CDR2 FQGNSA. The CDR3 has 15 residues. With V trimmed by 4 bases and J by 4 bases, 4 bases remained unmatched. CDR3 loop: CASSSSGRRYNEQFF. The CDR3 nucleotides are TGTGCCAGCAGCTCTAGCGGGAGAAGGTACAATGAGCAGTTCTTC.

The chain links TRBV11-2 to TRBJ2-1; 8 positions agree with TRBD2. The germline gives CDR1 SGHAT, CDR2 FQNNGV. V gave up 7 bases and J gave up 4 bases; unmatched junction bases: 21. The CDR3 has 19 residues. The CDR3 sequence: CASTPPQIAGLLLYNEQFF. The CDR3 region has the DNA TGTGCCAGCACCCCTCCGCAAATAGCGGGACTACTATTATACAATGAGCAGTTCTTC.

This rearrangement joins TRBV28 to TRBJ2-3, with a possible D match to TRBD2 (6 bases). Germline CDR1 reads MDHEN; CDR2 reads SYDVKM. CDR3 length: 12 residues. Trimming removed 5 bases at V and 11 bases at J, with 14 bases between. DNA of the CDR3: TGTGCCAGCAGTAGAGGGCAAGCGGGGCAGTATTTT. It is translated as CASSRGQAGQYF.

This clonotype was picked up a small number of times. V gene TRBV24-1 combines with J gene TRBJ2-2, with a tentative D call TRBD2 (5 bases). Per the germline V gene, CDR1 is KGHDR and CDR2 is SFDVKD. The CDR3 is 13 amino acids. V lost 7 bases and J lost 6, with 11 bases in between. The CDR3: CATRADGAGELFF. The CDR3 coding sequence is TGTGCCACCAGAGCGGACGGGGCCGGGGAGCTGTTTTTT.

V gene TRBV11-1 combines with J gene TRBJ2-3; 9 nucleotides match TRBD2. Germline CDR1 reads SGHAT; CDR2 reads FQDESV (reference sequence). V gave up 0 bases and J gave up 5 bases; unmatched junction bases: 12. This CDR3 has 18 amino acids. The CDR3 DNA reads as TGTGCCAGCAGCTTAGCCCTTGTACTGCGGGAGGGGAAAGATACGCAGTATTTT. Protein: CASSLALVLREGKDTQYF.

This clonotype was observed a few times. CDR3: CASSLTGLNNSPLHF. CDR3 DNA sequence: TGCGCCAGCAGCTTGACTGGCCTCAATAATTCACCCCTCCACTTT. This chain uses TRBV5-1 with TRBJ1-6; no firm D call. V lost 1 base and J 5 bases, leaving 10 bases between the germline ends. The CDR3 runs 15 residues. Germline CDR1 and CDR2: SGHRS and YFSETQ.

The chain links TRBV7-9 to TRBJ2-1; TRBD1 might be the D (6 bases). Per the germline V gene, CDR1 is SEHNR and CDR2 is FQNEAQ (reference sequence). Trimming cost V 4 bases and J 7 bases, with 11 bases left between them. There are 13 residues in the CDR3. Here the CDR3 reads CASSSGQLNEQFF. DNA for the CDR3: TGTGCCAGCAGCTCCGGACAGCTGAATGAGCAGTTCTTC.

In its sample, this clonotype was seen a few times. The chain recombines TRBV12-3 or TRBV12-4 with TRBJ2-5; D unresolved. The CDR3 sequence is 14 residues long. V gave up 3 bases and J gave up 1 base, with 9 bases separating them. The CDR3, as DNA: TGTGCCAGCAGTTTTGACAAGACCCAAGAGACCCAGTACTTC. Residues: CASSFDKTQETQYF.

This sequence joins TRBV30 and TRBJ1-5; tentatively, D is TRBD1 (5 bases). Trimming left V 0 bases short and J 5 bases short, with 8 bases between. Germline CDR1 GTSNPN, CDR2 SVGIG (reference sequence). The CDR3 is made up of 13 amino acids. The CDR3 here is CAWSVWGDQPQHF. CDR3 nucleotides: TGTGCCTGGAGTGTATGGGGGGATCAGCCCCAGCATTTT.

This sequence joins TRBV7-9 and TRBJ2-5; a possible D gene is TRBD1 (5 bases). The CDR3 loop spans 15 amino acids. The V end lost 7 bases, the J end lost 0 bases, and 15 bases lay between the germline ends. From germline, CDR1 is SEHNR and CDR2 FQNEAQ (reference sequence). CDR3 region: CASTRGPTDQETQYF. The DNA of the CDR3 is TGTGCCAGCACCCGCGGTCCGACAGACCAAGAGACCCAGTACTTC.

The count of this clonotype is one. The chain joins TRBV12-3 or TRBV12-4 to TRBJ2-1, with 9 bases that match TRBD2. The V segment lost 11 bases and the J segment 4 bases; nucleotides outside the gene matches: 24. CDR3 length: 19 amino acids. CDR3 nucleotide sequence: TGTGCCCTCTGTTTAGAACTAGCGGGCTTGGGGGACCTTTACAATGAGCAGTTCTTC. Protein product: CALCLELAGLGDLYNEQFF.

This clonotype showed up just a few times. The chain carries TRBV10-3 and TRBJ2-3, with D possibly matching TRBD2 (5 bases). Germline assignment: CDR1 ENHRY and CDR2 SYGVKD. This CDR3 spans 13 amino acids. The V end lost 4 bases, the J end lost 7 bases, and 12 bases lay between the germline ends. Here the CDR3 reads CAISGNSGYTQYF. As DNA, the CDR3 is TGTGCCATCAGTGGCAACAGCGGCTATACGCAGTATTTT.

The CDR3 loop reads CSARQFSDNYNEQFF. The CDR3 nucleotides are TGCAGTGCTAGGCAATTTAGCGACAACTACAATGAGCAGTTCTTC. The genes are TRBV20-1 and TRBJ2-1; TRBD2 might be the D (5 bases). V shed 3 bases and J shed 3 bases, with 15 bases lying between them. Germline-derived CDR1 and CDR2 are DFQATT and SNEGSKA (reference sequence). The CDR3 spans 15 residues.

This clonotype has just a few counts. V gene TRBV24-1 combines with J gene TRBJ2-5; no reliable D call. The CDR3 extends over 14 amino acids. V shed 5 bases and J shed 4 bases, with 13 bases lying between them. The germline gives CDR1 KGHDR, CDR2 SFDVKD. Here the CDR3 reads CATSAVGERETQYF. CDR3 nucleotides: TGTGCCACCAGTGCCGTAGGAGAGCGAGAGACCCAGTACTTC.

The genes are TRBV5-1 and TRBJ2-1; D is unclear. V shed 0 bases and J shed 7 bases, with 8 bases lying between them. The CDR3 has 13 residues. Per the germline V gene, CDR1 is SGHRS and CDR2 is YFSETQ. The CDR3 reads CASSLGTTNEQFF. In DNA, the CDR3 is TGCGCCAGCAGCTTGGGGACCACGAATGAGCAGTTCTTC. Combining the CDR3 with reference TRBV5-1 and TRBJ2-1 gives the whole variable domain KAGVTQTPRYLIKTRGQQVTLSCSPISGHRSVSWYQQTPGQGLQFLFEYFSETQRNKGNFPGRFSGRQFSNSRSEMNVSTLELGDSALYLCASSLGTTNEQFFGPGTRLTVL.

This chain connects TRBV29-1 to TRBJ2-1; D possibly corresponds to TRBD1 (6 bases). Germline-derived CDR1 and CDR2 are SQVTM and ANQGSEA. The CDR3 length is 15 residues. Trimming shortened V by 7 bases and J by 0 bases, and 16 bases separated the two germline ends. The CDR3 region has the DNA TGCAGCGCATCACAGGGCCCAAGCTCCTACAATGAGCAGTTCTTC. It translates to CSASQGPSSYNEQFF.

The chain employs TRBV5-1 and TRBJ2-2; the match to TRBD2 covers 8 bases. Unmatched junction bases numbered 4, after V lost 0 bases and J lost 6 bases. The CDR3 runs to 15 residues. Germline V gene data show CDR1 as SGHRS and CDR2 as YFSETQ. The CDR3 DNA is TGCGCCAGCAGCTTGGATCGGGGGGGTCCCGGGGAGCTGTTTTTT. Its protein product is CASSLDRGGPGELFF.

This chain joins TRBV7-9 and TRBJ2-7, with 9 positions matching TRBD2. The J segment lost 2 bases and the V segment lost 4 bases, leaving 6 bases of the junction unmatched. The CDR3 is 15 amino acids. Germline V CDR1 and CDR2: SEHNR, FQNEAQ (reference sequence). CDR3: CASSYLAGAAYEQYF. The CDR3 region has the DNA TGTGCCAGCAGCTACTTAGCGGGGGCGGCCTACGAGCAGTACTTC.

The V and J genes are TRBV5-1 and TRBJ2-1; 8 bases align to TRBD1. From germline, CDR1 is SGHRS and CDR2 YFSETQ. The CDR3 runs to 15 residues. The V segment lost 0 bases and the J segment 3 bases; nucleotides outside the gene matches: 2. The CDR3 reads CASSLVTGDYNEQFF. The CDR3 DNA reads as TGCGCCAGCAGCTTGGTGACAGGGGACTACAATGAGCAGTTCTTC.